The TCR beta chain under discussion was sequenced for a study of blood T cell repertoires in COVID-19. Turning to the study itself: The origin of the acute and convalescent COVID-19 samples was the United States, Italy and Spain. T cells, B-cell-depleted T cells, or PBMCs supplied cDNA or gDNA.

The CDR3 is 15 amino acids. V was clipped by 2 bases and J by 6 bases, with 13 bases between them. The germline V gene has CDR1 SGHVS and CDR2 FNYEAQ. The assay was immunoSEQ multiplex PCR, and TCRdb's table has in-frame clones only and misses some. The data show just over 650,000 clones, with about 87% seen just once and approximately 0.3% held by the top ten. The source material was peripheral blood. The chain uses TRBV7-6 and TRBJ2-2; D might be TRBD2 (6 bases). The TCR comes from a woman aged 18 to 35 with acute or convalescent COVID-19. The CDR3 reads CASSLIGGDAGELFF. As DNA, the CDR3 is TGTGCCAGCAGCTTAATTGGCGGGGACGCCGGGGAGCTGTTTTTT. The full variable domain, with the rest looked up from reference TRBV7-6 and TRBJ2-2, is GAGVSQSPRYKVTKRGQDVALRCDPISGHVSLYWYRQALGQGPEFLTYFNYEAQQDKSGLPNDRFSAERPEGSISTLTIQRTEQRDSAMYRCASSLIGGDAGELFFGEGSRLTVL.